This entry describes one T cell receptor beta chain. Its antigen is undetermined. The protocol attached unique molecular identifiers to individual cDNA molecules. TCRdb reprocessed the 5' RACE reads with MiXCR, giving one entry per CDR3 protein. The top ten hold about a fifth of the sample, which has roughly 120,000 distinct CDR3 sequences, more than 12% seen once. Trimming pared 5 bases from V and 2 bases from J, leaving 7 bases between. The CDR3 loop spans 13 amino acids. CDR1 is KGHDR, CDR2 SFDVKD, per germline. This sample is part of a study of early T cells in non-severe SARS-CoV-2 infection. General observations from the study: Anti-spike CD8 responses were favored in VDJdb matching, and private and CD4 specificities were missed.

Sequencing used whole blood. The clonotype originates from an adult who was a healthcare worker with PCR-confirmed SARS-CoV-2 infection or an uninfected control (not recorded which). The rearrangement joins TRBV24-1 to TRBJ2-3; D is unresolved. CDR3 in DNA: TGTGCCACCAGTGGTGCACTCACAGATACGCAGTATTTT. Translated, it gives CATSGALTDTQYF.